The clone carrying this TCR beta chain was seen more than once but under ten times. Its matching antigen is unknown. The data belong to a study of molecular identifiers for immune sequencing clone quantification. As for the study in general: Sequencing covered four of five parts into which replicate RNA from roughly 20,000 or 100,000 naive CD8 cells was split. Whole-study results and caveats: Highly expanded clone sizes could be underestimated by identical TCR molecules that share a barcode. Clones above 20 RNA copies contained over 97% of effector molecules and under 1% of naive molecules.

The CDR3 extends over 15 amino acids. Germline V CDR1 and CDR2: LGHDT, YNNKEL (reference sequence). V was trimmed by 0 bases and J by 8 bases, leaving 13 bases between them. Construction of naive CD8 libraries employed about 17,000 to 1,100,000 sorted cells together with 10%, 30% or 50% RNA. TCRdb re-derived calls from the PCR reads in MiXCR, one entry per CDR3 protein. Here the sample spans under 350,000 distinct CDR3 sequences, about a quarter being singletons. Sample: naive CD8+ T cells from blood, with Jurkat cell RNA spiked in. Subset in this sample: FACS-sorted CD8+CD4-CCR7+CD45RA+ naive T cells. The gene calls are TRBV3-1 and TRBJ2-2, with a weak D call TRBD1 (5 bases). The sequence was collected from a human donor in good health. Some libraries in this study had Jurkat cell RNA spiked in. CDR3 region: CASSQDWTPGGELFF. The CDR3, as DNA: TGTGCCAGCAGCCAAGATTGGACACCCGGGGGGGAGCTGTTTTTT.